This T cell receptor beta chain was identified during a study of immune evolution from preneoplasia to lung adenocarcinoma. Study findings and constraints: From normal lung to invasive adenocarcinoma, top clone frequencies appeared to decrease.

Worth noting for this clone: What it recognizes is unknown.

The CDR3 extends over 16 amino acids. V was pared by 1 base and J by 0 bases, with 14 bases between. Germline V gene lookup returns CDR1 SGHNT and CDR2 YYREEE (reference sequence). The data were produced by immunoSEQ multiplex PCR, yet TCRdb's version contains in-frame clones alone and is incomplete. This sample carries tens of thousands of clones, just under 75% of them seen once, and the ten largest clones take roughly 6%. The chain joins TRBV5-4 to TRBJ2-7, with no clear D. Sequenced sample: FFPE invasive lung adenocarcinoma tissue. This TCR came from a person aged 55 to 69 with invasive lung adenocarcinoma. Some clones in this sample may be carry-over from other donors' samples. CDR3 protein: CASSLFGATSSYEQYF. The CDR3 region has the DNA TGTGCCAGCAGCTTGTTTGGAGCAACGAGCTCCTACGAGCAGTACTTC.